A selection of T cell receptor beta chains follows, all from one sample in a study of T cells in Graves' hyperthyroidism and ophthalmopathy. TCRdb ran MiXCR on the multiplex PCR reads and lists one entry per CDR3 protein. The sample lists 250,000 to 300,000 distinct CDR3 sequences; over 12% were seen once. The source material was blood. Receptors originate from a woman in her 50s with Graves' hyperthyroidism that later progressed to Graves' ophthalmopathy. CDR3s include the opening cysteine and the closing phenylalanine or tryptophan. A D gene is named only where the DNA matches it firmly. Rows give clone size only sometimes, using once, few, many, or a class for an expanded clone.

D gene	J gene	V gene	clone size	CDR3 protein	CDR3 DNA
.	TRBJ1-1	TRBV10-3	.	CAISDLGGFTEAFF	TGTGCCATCAGTGATCTGGGAGGGTTTACTGAAGCTTTCTTT
TRBD2	TRBJ2-3	TRBV11-2	.	CASSFVLAGKTDTQYF	TGTGCCAGCAGCTTTGTTCTAGCGGGAAAGACAGATACGCAGTATTTT
.	TRBJ2-6	TRBV5-1	.	CASQRGGRGANVLTF	TGCGCCAGCCAACGAGGGGGTAGAGGGGCCAACGTCCTAACTTTC
.	TRBJ2-1	TRBV4-2	many	CASSQDNLARNEQFF	TGTGCCAGCAGCCAAGATAACCTAGCGAGAAATGAGCAGTTCTTC
TRBD2	TRBJ2-4	TRBV6-1	few	CASSEAGGAGGVSKNIQYF	TGTGCCAGCAGTGAAGCTGGGGGGGCGGGGGGAGTATCCAAAAACATTCAGTACTTC
.	TRBJ1-1	TRBV28	many	CASSGKEMAFF	TGTGCCAGCAGTGGCAAGGAGATGGCTTTCTTT
TRBD1	TRBJ1-6	TRBV15	many	CATSRDLRGGDSPLHF	TGTGCCACCAGCAGAGATTTGAGAGGGGGCGATTCACCCCTCCACTTT
.	TRBJ1-5	TRBV30	many	CAWRRDGWDQPQHF	TGTGCCTGGAGAAGGGACGGCTGGGATCAGCCCCAGCATTTT
.	TRBJ1-2	TRBV20-1	.	CSARPSGYTF	TGCAGTGCTAGACCGAGTGGCTACACCTTC
.	TRBJ2-7	TRBV9	once	CASSVEQGEQYF	TGTGCCAGCAGCGTAGAACAGGGCGAGCAGTACTTC
.	TRBJ1-1	TRBV20-1	many	CSAQRGPPGTEAFF	TGCAGTGCTCAGCGAGGTCCCCCGGGCACTGAAGCTTTCTTT
TRBD1	TRBJ2-5	TRBV28	many	CASSGQGLETQYF	TGTGCCAGCAGTGGACAGGGGCTCGAGACCCAGTACTTC
TRBD1	TRBJ2-1	TRBV5-5	many	CASSSATGGAWNEQFF	TGTGCCAGCAGCTCCGCAACAGGGGGCGCGTGGAATGAGCAGTTCTTC
TRBD1	TRBJ1-6	TRBV5-1	many	CASSPQTGGGNSPLHF	TGCGCCAGCAGCCCGCAGACAGGGGGCGGGAATTCACCCCTCCACTTT
.	TRBJ2-3	TRBV5-8	many	CASSLIGVTDTQYF	TGTGCCAGCAGCTTGATAGGCGTCACAGATACGCAGTATTTT
TRBD1	TRBJ2-2	TRBV10-3	many	CAISQGQGATGELFF	TGTGCCATCAGCCAGGGACAGGGGGCGACCGGGGAGCTGTTTTTT
TRBD1	TRBJ2-1	TRBV29-1	many	CSTGQGFYNEQFF	TGCAGCACCGGACAGGGCTTCTACAATGAGCAGTTCTTC
.	TRBJ2-7	TRBV20-1	once	CSATLGAMRYEQYF	TGCAGTGCTACTCTAGGGGCAATGAGGTACGAGCAGTACTTC
.	TRBJ1-2	TRBV30	many	CAWSVQPYGYTF	TGTGCCTGGAGCGTCCAGCCTTATGGCTACACCTTC
.	TRBJ1-1	TRBV19	.	CASSRWEGGYEAFF	TGTGCCAGTAGCCGCTGGGAGGGAGGGTATGAAGCTTTCTTT
.	TRBJ1-2	TRBV2	many	CASSDRGRGYTF	TGTGCCAGCAGTGACAGGGGCAGAGGCTACACCTTC
.	TRBJ1-2	TRBV28	many	CASRSSGRAYGYTF	TGTGCCAGCAGATCATCCGGGAGAGCCTATGGCTACACCTTC
.	TRBJ1-5	TRBV19	few	CASTPILTREGNQPQHF	TGTGCCAGTACCCCAATCTTGACCCGGGAGGGCAATCAGCCCCAGCATTTT
TRBD2	TRBJ2-1	TRBV5-1	many	CASSLTSGSAGNEQFF	TGCGCCAGCAGCTTGACTAGCGGGAGCGCTGGCAATGAGCAGTTCTTC
.	TRBJ1-2	TRBV28	.	CASTHRSSNYGYTF	TGTGCCAGCACTCACAGGAGTTCTAACTATGGCTACACCTTC
.	TRBJ2-7	TRBV28	.	CASSQTARRTHEQYF	TGTGCCAGCAGTCAAACAGCGAGACGGACCCACGAGCAGTACTTC
.	TRBJ2-1	TRBV30	many	CAWLFGNEQFF	TGTGCCTGGTTATTCGGGAATGAGCAGTTCTTC
TRBD1	TRBJ1-2	TRBV9	.	CASSEGGGGLYGYTF	TGTGCCAGCAGCGAAGGGGGCGGGGGACTCTATGGCTACACCTTC
.	TRBJ1-3	TRBV5-1	.	CASSLGQNSGNTIYF	TGCGCCAGCAGCTTGGGTCAGAACTCTGGAAACACCATATATTTT
.	TRBJ1-2	TRBV11-2	.	CASSLDLRENYGYTF	TGTGCCAGCAGCTTAGATCTCAGAGAGAACTATGGCTACACCTTC
TRBD2	TRBJ2-3	TRBV20-1	many	CSAAGEPLTTDTQYF	TGCAGTGCTGCGGGGGAGCCTTTGACCACAGATACGCAGTATTTT
.	TRBJ2-4	TRBV3-1	many	CASSSPGLAKNIQYF	TGTGCCAGCAGCTCCCCGGGTCTAGCCAAAAACATTCAGTACTTC
TRBD2	TRBJ2-3	TRBV13	many	CASSLRLAGTSTDTQYF	TGTGCCAGCAGCCTCAGACTAGCGGGGACTAGCACAGATACGCAGTATTTT
TRBD2	TRBJ2-3	TRBV20-1	many	CRATSGGNTDTQYF	TGCAGGGCCACTAGCGGGGGGAACACAGATACGCAGTATTTT
TRBD2	TRBJ2-2	TRBV7-7	.	CASSVTSAKGLTGELFF	TGTGCTAGCAGCGTAACTAGCGCCAAAGGCCTCACCGGGGAGCTGTTTTTT
.	TRBJ2-7	TRBV5-5	many	CASSSRDEQYF	TGTGCCAGCAGCTCAAGGGACGAGCAGTACTTC
.	TRBJ1-1	TRBV27	many	CASSPQGAYTEAFF	TGTGCCAGCAGTCCCCAAGGGGCCTACACTGAAGCTTTCTTT
.	TRBJ1-1	TRBV28	many	CASSDGPLGTEAFF	TGTGCCAGCAGTGATGGGCCGTTGGGAACTGAAGCTTTCTTT
.	TRBJ1-1	TRBV28	many	CASSLAGALNTEAFF	TGTGCCAGCAGTTTGGCAGGGGCATTGAACACTGAAGCTTTCTTT
.	TRBJ2-3	TRBV5-1	many	CASSEGANTQYF	TGCGCCAGCAGCGAGGGAGCAAATACGCAGTATTTT
.	TRBJ2-5	TRBV28	many	CASSNPGRIQETQYF	TGTGCCAGCAGTAACCCGGGACGGATCCAAGAGACCCAGTACTTC
.	TRBJ2-3	TRBV7-2	many	CASRWGGSTDTQYF	TGTGCCAGCCGGTGGGGAGGCAGCACAGATACGCAGTATTTT
TRBD1	TRBJ1-2	TRBV19	.	CASRAGTGNYGYTF	TGTGCCAGTAGAGCCGGGACAGGGAACTATGGCTACACCTTC
.	TRBJ1-5	TRBV5-6	few	CASSLGTINQPQHF	TGTGCCAGCAGCTTAGGGACAATCAATCAGCCCCAGCATTTT
.	TRBJ2-1	TRBV3-1	many	CASSQDLGNEQFF	TGTGCCAGCAGCCAAGATTTGGGCAATGAGCAGTTCTTC
.	TRBJ2-1	TRBV5-1	many	CASSFRDSKKNNEQFF	TGCGCCAGCAGCTTCCGGGACTCAAAAAAAAACAATGAGCAGTTCTTC
.	TRBJ1-2	TRBV2	.	CASSSERFSYSGYTF	TGTGCCAGCAGCTCCGAAAGATTTTCTTATTCTGGCTACACCTTC
.	TRBJ1-2	TRBV28	once	CASSSRGGDGYTF	TGTGCCAGCAGTTCCAGGGGTGGGGATGGCTACACCTTC
TRBD2	TRBJ2-1	TRBV20-1	.	CSATSGSRGFF	TGCAGTGCTACCAGCGGGAGTCGAGGGTTCTTC